These 7 T cell receptor beta chains share one sample of origin, sequenced in a study of cytomegalovirus exposure and HLA in healthy donors. The PCR contained 60 Vbeta and 13 Jbeta primers. Profiled with immunoSEQ multiplex PCR; TCRdb holds only in-frame clones, not every one. The table shows 95,000 to 110,000 clones, with about 9.5% occurring only once. The sequencing input was PBMCs. These receptors all stem from a man in his forties in good health and CMV-seropositive.

This chain links TRBV7-6 with TRBJ1-5; 7 bases map to TRBD1. J was trimmed by 10 bases and V by 5 bases; bases with no gene match: 11. This CDR3 is built from 14 residues. Germline V gives CDR1 SGHVS, CDR2 FNYEAQ. The CDR3 nucleotides read TGTGCCAGCAGCCCCAGGGACAGCGACGAACCCCAGCATTTT. Its protein product is CASSPRDSDEPQHF.

V is TRBV13 and J is TRBJ2-4; 8 bases agree with TRBD1. Germline CDR1 is PRHDT and CDR2 is FYEKMQ (reference sequence). The CDR3 contains 13 residues. The junction had 2 bases not matched to a gene; V was cut back by 6 bases and J by 4 bases. As DNA, the CDR3 is TGTGCCAGCAGTACAGGGGGGAAAAACATTCAGTACTTC. Translated, it gives CASSTGGKNIQYF.

This clone has a handful of counts. The chain links TRBV11-2 to TRBJ2-2; 7 bases map to TRBD1. The CDR3 covers 13 residues. With 3 bases clipped from V and 7 bases from J, the junction kept 2 bases outside the gene matches. CDR1 and CDR2 from the germline V gene are SGHAT and FQNNGV. This CDR3 is CASSLTGNGELFF. Here the CDR3 DNA reads TGTGCCAGCAGCTTGACAGGGAACGGGGAGCTGTTTTTT.

This clone has more than one count but fewer than ten. The gene calls are TRBV7-3 and TRBJ1-1; 7 bases are a match to TRBD1. Trimming removed 5 bases from V and 1 base from J; junction bases left unmatched: 7. Per the germline V gene, CDR1 is SGHTA and CDR2 is FQGTGA. The CDR3 has 15 residues. The CDR3: CASSEWTGTNTEAFF. In nucleotides, the CDR3 is TGTGCCAGCAGCGAATGGACAGGAACGAACACTGAAGCTTTCTTT.

This rearrangement joins TRBV11-3 to TRBJ1-1, with a tentative D call TRBD1 (6 bases). The V and J ends lost 0 bases and 7 bases respectively, with 15 bases between them. Germline assignment: CDR1 SGHNT and CDR2 YENEEA. The CDR3 runs 15 residues. The CDR3 sequence is CASSLDLGGGFEAFF. The CDR3 coding sequence is TGTGCCAGCAGCTTAGATCTAGGGGGTGGGTTTGAAGCTTTCTTT.

V gene TRBV4-2 combines with J gene TRBJ2-1; TRBD2 matches at 9 bases. The CDR3 extends over 16 amino acids. The germline CDR1 and CDR2 sequences are LGHNA and YNFKEQ. After removal of 0 bases from V and 5 bases from J, the junction contained 5 bases not matched to a gene. CDR3 sequence: CASSQDRLAGNNEQFF. The CDR3 DNA sequence: TGTGCCAGCAGCCAAGACAGGCTAGCGGGAAACAATGAGCAGTTCTTC.

This rearrangement joins TRBV9 to TRBJ1-6; maybe TRBD1 (5 bases). Trimming left V 3 bases short and J 7 bases short, with 11 bases between. Germline V CDR1 and CDR2: SGDLS, YYNGEE. This CDR3 is 14 amino acids long. The CDR3 spells CASSAEQVNSPLHF. In DNA form, the CDR3 reads TGTGCCAGCAGCGCGGAACAGGTGAATTCACCCCTCCACTTT.